This TCR beta chain is drawn from a study of T cells in Graves' hyperthyroidism and ophthalmopathy. Amplification yielded TCR beta CDR3 regions, with RNA transcripts as the source. The HTBI set primed first-round TCR CDR3 RT-PCR. TCRdb ran MiXCR on the multiplex PCR reads and lists one entry per CDR3 protein. The data contain about 580,000 distinct CDR3 sequences, approximately 15% of them seen just once; the ten biggest clones take up less than 6%. Findings of the study overall: A model of 13 V-J features distinguished ophthalmopathy from stable hyperthyroidism.

This CDR3 spans 12 amino acids. Trimming took off 6 bases at V and 8 bases at J, with 16 bases between the two ends. Germline CDR1 and CDR2: DFQATT and SNEGSKA (reference sequence). A note on this clonotype: Its antigen is unidentified.

The sequenced sample was blood. This chain connects TRBV20-1 to TRBJ1-2; TRBD1 is a possible D gene (6 bases). This sequence was found in a woman aged 25 to 39 with Graves' hyperthyroidism that later progressed to Graves' ophthalmopathy. DNA of the CDR3: TGCAGTGCCATAGCAACAGGGCGCGGCTACACCTTC. It is translated as CSAIATGRGYTF.